Presented here are 9 T cell receptor beta chains from one specimen sequenced in a study of cytomegalovirus exposure and HLA in healthy donors. The table came from immunoSEQ multiplex PCR; TCRdb's copy has only in-frame clones and leaves some out. The repertoire holds about 160,000 clones, around nine tenths seen once, with about 2.3% in the top ten. The specimen was PBMCs. Receptors were obtained from a woman younger than 35 in good health and CMV-seronegative.

The chain uses TRBV18 and TRBJ2-7, with 12 bases aligning to TRBD1. This CDR3 has 15 residues. Trimming cost V 3 bases and J 8 bases; bases outside gene matches: 8. Looked up from germline, CDR1 is KGHSH and CDR2 is LQKENI. The chain's CDR3 is CASSPHRGQGAQQYF. CDR3 nucleotides: TGTGCCAGCTCACCTCACCGGGGACAGGGGGCGCAGCAGTACTTC.

This clone was counted only a few times. The CDR3 spells CASSDLAGDTNEQFF. In nucleotides, the CDR3 is TGTGCCAGCAGTGACTTAGCGGGAGATACAAATGAGCAGTTCTTC. V and J are TRBV6-4 and TRBJ2-1; 9 bases line up with TRBD2. CDR1 MRHNA and CDR2 SNTAGT come from the germline V gene. The V segment lost 1 base and the J segment 7 bases; nucleotides outside the gene matches: 5. CDR3 length equals 15 residues.

The chain recombines TRBV6-5 with TRBJ2-1; the D is unclear. The CDR3 consists of 12 residues. Per the germline V gene, CDR1 is MNHEY and CDR2 is SVGAGI. Trimming took 6 bases from V and 12 from J, leaving 15 bases between them. CDR3 bases: TGTGCCAGCAGACGCCCCGGGTCCCGGCAGTTCTTC. Its translation: CASRRPGSRQFF.

The chain employs TRBV4-1 and TRBJ2-4; TRBD2 aligns across 10 bases. J was trimmed by 9 bases and V by 1 base; bases with no gene match: 9. Germline V gene lookup returns CDR1 MGHRA and CDR2 YSYEKL. The CDR3 sequence is 16 residues long. Here the CDR3 reads CASSQGERGGQGIQYF. CDR3 nucleotide sequence: TGCGCCAGCAGCCAAGGGGAGCGGGGGGGCCAGGGCATTCAGTACTTC.

V usage is TRBV7-2 and J usage is TRBJ2-1, with TRBD1 identical over 10 bases. The CDR3 spans 16 residues. V dropped 5 bases and J dropped 3; count of bases not matched to a gene: 7. Germline CDR1 SGHTA, CDR2 FQGNSA. DNA of the CDR3: TGTGCCAGCAGCCCCCTGACAGGGGGCGTCTACAATGAGCAGTTCTTC. Residues: CASSPLTGGVYNEQFF. The entire variable domain, with the rest obtained from reference TRBV7-2 and TRBJ2-1, is as follows: GAGVSQSPSNKVTEKGKDVELRCDPISGHTALYWYRQSLGQGLEFLIYFQGNSAPDKSGLPSDRFSAERTGGSVSTLTIQRTQQEDSAVYLCASSPLTGGVYNEQFFGPGTRLTVL.

The gene calls are TRBV7-2 and TRBJ1-2, with 9 bases aligning to TRBD1. CDR1 is SGHTA and CDR2 is FQGNSA in the germline V gene. Losses at the gene ends were 3 bases for V and 5 bases for J; bases not matched to a gene: 4. The CDR3 covers 14 residues. CDR3 DNA sequence: TGTGCCAGCAGCTTGGGACAGGGACCATATGGCTACACCTTC. This translates into CASSLGQGPYGYTF.

This clone was detected only once. The genes are TRBV2 and TRBJ2-6; TRBD1 aligns across 7 bases. V gave up 11 bases and J gave up 4 bases; unmatched junction bases: 8. This CDR3 is 14 amino acids long. CDR1 and CDR2 from the germline V gene are SNHLY and FYNNEI. The CDR3 loop is CAGSRGSGANVLTF. The CDR3 DNA reads TGTGCCGGCTCCAGGGGGTCAGGGGCCAACGTCCTGACTTTC.

On this clone: At the DNA level, this CDR3 is encoded by other sequences in the same sample as well. The chain is built from TRBV5-1 and TRBJ1-1, with 8 bases aligning to TRBD1. Trimming at V came to 5 bases and at J to 0 bases, leaving 9 bases not matched to a gene. Germline V CDR1 and CDR2: SGHRS, YFSETQ. The CDR3 is made up of 16 amino acids. The CDR3 nucleotides read TGCGCCAGCAGTCTCGGACAGGGACTCATGAACACTGAAGCTTTCTTT. Residues: CASSLGQGLMNTEAFF.

This clone was recorded only once. The rearrangement links TRBV9 to TRBJ2-7, with TRBD1 as a possible D gene (6 bases). The CDR3 has 14 amino acids. Germline CDR1 reads SGDLS; CDR2 reads YYNGEE. V shed 1 base and J shed 4 bases, with 12 bases lying between them. CDR3: CASSVSTGMYEQYF. The CDR3 DNA reads as TGTGCCAGCAGCGTAAGTACAGGGATGTACGAGCAGTACTTC. The whole variable domain, filled in from reference TRBV9 and TRBJ2-7, reads DSGVTQTPKHLITATGQRVTLRCSPRSGDLSVYWYQQSLDQGLQFLIQYYNGEERAKGNILERFSAQQFPDLHSELNLSSLELGDSALYFCASSVSTGMYEQYFGPGTRLTVT.